The sequence of this T cell receptor beta chain was determined in a study of blood T cell repertoires in COVID-19. Study-level information: PBMCs, B-cell-depleted T cells, or T cells were the source of the cDNA or gDNA that made up the material.

This CDR3 is built from 16 residues. The germline V gene encodes CDR1 SGHTA and CDR2 FQGNSA. Trimming took off 2 bases at V and 6 bases at J, with 19 bases between the two ends. TCRdb keeps only in-frame clones here, not all; method: immunoSEQ multiplex PCR. In the table there are about 220,000 clones, approximately 80% of which are singletons. The chain is built from TRBV7-2 and TRBJ1-1, with a weak D call TRBD1 (6 bases). Sequenced input: peripheral blood. The TCR was taken from a woman aged 60-75 years who had recovered from COVID-19. The CDR3 is CASSLFYRVSFPEAFF. The CDR3 DNA reads as TGTGCCAGCAGCTTATTCTACAGGGTGAGTTTCCCTGAAGCTTTCTTT. The whole variable domain, filled in from reference TRBV7-2 and TRBJ1-1, reads GAGVSQSPSNKVTEKGKDVELRCDPISGHTALYWYRQSLGQGLEFLIYFQGNSAPDKSGLPSDRFSAERTGGSVSTLTIQRTQQEDSAVYLCASSLFYRVSFPEAFFGQGTRLTVV.